This is a list of T cell receptor beta chains from one sample in a study of T cell repertoires in cytomegalovirus infection. Their recognized antigens are unknown. TCRdb re-called the reads through MiXCR, storing one row per CDR3 protein. The table shows approximately 1,000,000 distinct CDR3 sequences, with approximately 31% occurring only once. Sequenced material: cultured CD8+ T cells from PBMCs, taken from culture after CMV antigen stimulation. The receptors were sampled from a human donor in good health (CMV status not recorded). Some clones in this sample may be carry-over from other donors' samples. The CDR3 runs from the conserved cysteine through the conserved F or W. The D gene is left open where the match is weak. Clone size is stated in some rows and not others, as once, few, many or a class when expanded.

v_gene: TRBV2; d_gene: NA; j_gene: TRBJ1-1; abundance: few; CDR3aa: CASRRAGGNTEAFF; CDR3nt: TGTGCCAGCAGGAGGGCAGGAGGGAACACTGAAGCTTTCTTT
v_gene: TRBV6-2/TRBV6-3; d_gene: NA; j_gene: TRBJ1-6; abundance: NA; CDR3aa: CASSYGDGNNSPLHF; CDR3nt: TGTGCCAGCAGTTACGGGGACGGAAATAATTCACCCCTCCACTTT
v_gene: TRBV2; d_gene: NA; j_gene: TRBJ2-5; abundance: few; CDR3aa: CASSEASRAGETQYF; CDR3nt: TGTGCCAGCAGTGAAGCGTCCAGGGCCGGGGAGACCCAGTACTTC
v_gene: TRBV4-1; d_gene: NA; j_gene: TRBJ2-7; abundance: NA; CDR3aa: CASSQLPSGAGEQYF; CDR3nt: TGCGCCAGCAGCCAACTCCCGTCAGGGGCGGGCGAGCAGTACTTC
v_gene: TRBV11-2; d_gene: TRBD2; j_gene: TRBJ2-7; abundance: once; CDR3aa: CASTLWGGSSYEQYF; CDR3nt: TGTGCCAGCACCCTGTGGGGGGGGAGCTCCTACGAGCAGTACTTC
v_gene: TRBV12-3/TRBV12-4; d_gene: TRBD1; j_gene: TRBJ1-3; abundance: NA; CDR3aa: CASRGDRAIGNTIYF; CDR3nt: TGTGCCAGCAGGGGGGACAGGGCGATCGGAAACACCATATATTTT
v_gene: TRBV5-1; d_gene: NA; j_gene: TRBJ1-1; abundance: NA; CDR3aa: CASSLAKVGEAFF; CDR3nt: TGCGCCAGCAGCTTGGCTAAGGTGGGGGAAGCTTTCTTT
v_gene: TRBV7-8; d_gene: NA; j_gene: TRBJ2-1; abundance: few; CDR3aa: CASRPSLYNEQFF; CDR3nt: TGTGCCAGCAGACCATCACTCTACAATGAGCAGTTCTTC
v_gene: TRBV7-6; d_gene: NA; j_gene: TRBJ2-5; abundance: few; CDR3aa: CASSLGPRGLQETQYF; CDR3nt: TGTGCCAGCAGCTTAGGGCCTCGGGGGCTCCAAGAGACCCAGTACTTC
v_gene: TRBV29-1; d_gene: TRBD1; j_gene: TRBJ2-1; abundance: NA; CDR3aa: CSVTGQGRYNEQFF; CDR3nt: TGCAGCGTGACGGGACAGGGGCGTTACAATGAGCAGTTCTTC
v_gene: TRBV6-1; d_gene: NA; j_gene: TRBJ2-1; abundance: many; CDR3aa: CASSEGRGNEQFF; CDR3nt: TGTGCCAGCAGTGAAGGGAGGGGGAATGAGCAGTTCTTC
v_gene: TRBV7-9; d_gene: NA; j_gene: TRBJ2-5; abundance: many; CDR3aa: CASSFRRGETQYF; CDR3nt: TGTGCCAGCAGCTTTCGGAGGGGGGAGACCCAGTACTTC
v_gene: TRBV5-6; d_gene: TRBD1; j_gene: TRBJ1-2; abundance: NA; CDR3aa: CASSLPSSGQGYGYTF; CDR3nt: TGTGCCAGCAGCTTGCCTAGCTCGGGACAGGGATATGGCTACACCTTC
v_gene: TRBV14; d_gene: NA; j_gene: TRBJ2-3; abundance: few; CDR3aa: CASSRGGGADTQYF; CDR3nt: TGTGCCAGCTCCCGAGGGGGGGGCGCAGATACGCAGTATTTT
v_gene: TRBV2; d_gene: NA; j_gene: TRBJ1-1; abundance: once; CDR3aa: CASFEGFGTEAFF; CDR3nt: TGTGCCAGCTTCGAAGGGTTCGGCACTGAAGCTTTCTTT
v_gene: TRBV2; d_gene: NA; j_gene: TRBJ1-2; abundance: few; CDR3aa: CASGPGFHYGYTF; CDR3nt: TGTGCCAGCGGACCGGGATTCCACTATGGCTACACCTTC
v_gene: TRBV9; d_gene: NA; j_gene: TRBJ2-3; abundance: NA; CDR3aa: CASSVARGSGGINTDTQYF; CDR3nt: TGTGCCAGCAGCGTAGCTCGGGGTAGTGGGGGTATAAACACAGATACGCAGTATTTT
v_gene: TRBV6-1; d_gene: NA; j_gene: TRBJ1-1; abundance: many; CDR3aa: CASELRVNTEAFF; CDR3nt: TGTGCCAGCGAATTGAGAGTGAACACTGAAGCTTTCTTT
v_gene: TRBV7-2; d_gene: TRBD1; j_gene: TRBJ1-1; abundance: NA; CDR3aa: CASSVRTGGYKNTEAFF; CDR3nt: TGTGCCAGCAGCGTCAGGACAGGGGGCTACAAGAACACTGAAGCTTTCTTT
v_gene: TRBV4-1; d_gene: TRBD2; j_gene: TRBJ2-5; abundance: few; CDR3aa: CASSQGLAGAPMETQYF; CDR3nt: TGCGCCAGCAGCCAGGGACTAGCGGGGGCTCCGATGGAGACCCAGTACTTC
v_gene: TRBV7-6; d_gene: NA; j_gene: TRBJ1-3; abundance: NA; CDR3aa: CASSSEQGFGNTIYF; CDR3nt: TGTGCCAGCAGCTCCGAACAGGGTTTTGGAAACACCATATATTTT
v_gene: TRBV6-2/TRBV6-3; d_gene: NA; j_gene: TRBJ1-1; abundance: few; CDR3aa: CASSLRGWHTEAFF; CDR3nt: TGTGCCAGCAGTCTTCGAGGGTGGCACACTGAAGCTTTCTTT
v_gene: TRBV2; d_gene: TRBD2; j_gene: TRBJ2-1; abundance: few; CDR3aa: CASREGGGVYNEQFF; CDR3nt: TGTGCCAGCAGGGAGGGCGGGGGGGTGTACAATGAGCAGTTCTTC
v_gene: TRBV4-2; d_gene: NA; j_gene: TRBJ2-1; abundance: NA; CDR3aa: CASSQEMGWGSYNEQFF; CDR3nt: TGTGCCAGCAGCCAAGAAATGGGGTGGGGCTCCTACAATGAGCAGTTCTTC
v_gene: TRBV7-9; d_gene: TRBD2; j_gene: TRBJ2-3; abundance: many; CDR3aa: CASSLVLAGSSTDTQYF; CDR3nt: TGTGCCAGCAGCTTGGTACTAGCGGGGAGCAGCACAGATACGCAGTATTTT
v_gene: TRBV27; d_gene: TRBD1; j_gene: TRBJ1-2; abundance: NA; CDR3aa: CASSPGTGTGHGYTF; CDR3nt: TGTGCCAGCAGTCCGGGGACCGGGACAGGGCACGGCTACACCTTC
v_gene: TRBV7-8; d_gene: TRBD2; j_gene: TRBJ2-5; abundance: NA; CDR3aa: CASSLGVAGGFETQYF; CDR3nt: TGTGCCAGCAGCTTAGGGGTAGCGGGGGGTTTTGAGACCCAGTACTTC
v_gene: TRBV7-9; d_gene: TRBD1; j_gene: TRBJ2-4; abundance: few; CDR3aa: CASSQGEGQNIQYF; CDR3nt: TGTGCCAGCAGCCAGGGGGAAGGCCAAAACATTCAGTACTTC